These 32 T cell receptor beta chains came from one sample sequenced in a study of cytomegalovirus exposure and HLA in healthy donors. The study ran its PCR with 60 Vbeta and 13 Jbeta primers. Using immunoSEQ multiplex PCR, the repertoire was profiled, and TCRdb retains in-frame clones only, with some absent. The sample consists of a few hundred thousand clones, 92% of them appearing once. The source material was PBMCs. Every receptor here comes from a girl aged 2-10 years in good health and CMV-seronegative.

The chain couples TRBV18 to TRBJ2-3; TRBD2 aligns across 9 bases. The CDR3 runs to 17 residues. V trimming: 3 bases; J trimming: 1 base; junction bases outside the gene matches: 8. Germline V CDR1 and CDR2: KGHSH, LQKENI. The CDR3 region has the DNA TGTGCCAGCTCACCTAGTAGACTAGCGGCACGCACAGATACGCAGTATTTT. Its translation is CASSPSRLAARTDTQYF.

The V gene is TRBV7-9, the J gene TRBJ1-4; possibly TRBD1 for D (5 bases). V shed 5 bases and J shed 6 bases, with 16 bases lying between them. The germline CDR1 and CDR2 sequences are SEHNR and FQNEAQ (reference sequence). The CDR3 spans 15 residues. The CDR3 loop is CASSISGRGDEKLFF. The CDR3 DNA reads TGTGCCAGCAGCATTTCAGGGAGGGGCGATGAAAAACTGTTTTTT. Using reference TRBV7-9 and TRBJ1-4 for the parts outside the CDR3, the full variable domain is DTGVSQNPRHKITKRGQNVTFRCDPISEHNRLYWYRQTLGQGPEFLTYFQNEAQLEKSRLLSDRFSAERPKGSFSTLEIQRTEQGDSAMYLCASSISGRGDEKLFFGSGTQLSVL.

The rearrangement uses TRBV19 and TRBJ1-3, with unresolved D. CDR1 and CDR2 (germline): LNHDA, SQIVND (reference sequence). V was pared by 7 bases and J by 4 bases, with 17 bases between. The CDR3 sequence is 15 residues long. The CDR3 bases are TGTGCCAGTATTGAGGAATCCGCACCCGGAAACACCATATATTTT. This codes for CASIEESAPGNTIYF.

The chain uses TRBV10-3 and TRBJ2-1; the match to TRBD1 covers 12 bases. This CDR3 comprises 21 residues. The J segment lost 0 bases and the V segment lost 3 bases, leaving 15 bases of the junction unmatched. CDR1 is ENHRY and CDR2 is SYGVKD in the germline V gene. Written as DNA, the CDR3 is TGTGCCATCAGTGACCTCCCCGGTGGGACAGGGGGCCCTAGCTCCTACAATGAGCAGTTCTTC. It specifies CAISDLPGGTGGPSSYNEQFF.

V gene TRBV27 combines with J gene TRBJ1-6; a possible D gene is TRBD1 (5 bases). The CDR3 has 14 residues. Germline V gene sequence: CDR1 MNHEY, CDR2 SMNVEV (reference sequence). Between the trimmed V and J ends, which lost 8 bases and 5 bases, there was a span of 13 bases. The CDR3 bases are TGTGCCAGCGGGAGACGGGGGGATAATTCACCCCTCCACTTT. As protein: CASGRRGDNSPLHF.

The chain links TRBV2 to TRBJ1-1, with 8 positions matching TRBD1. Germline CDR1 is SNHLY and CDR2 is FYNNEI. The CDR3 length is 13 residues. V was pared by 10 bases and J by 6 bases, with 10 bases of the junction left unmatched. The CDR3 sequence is CATVGQGNSEAFF. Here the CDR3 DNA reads TGTGCCACCGTAGGACAGGGAAACTCTGAAGCTTTCTTT.

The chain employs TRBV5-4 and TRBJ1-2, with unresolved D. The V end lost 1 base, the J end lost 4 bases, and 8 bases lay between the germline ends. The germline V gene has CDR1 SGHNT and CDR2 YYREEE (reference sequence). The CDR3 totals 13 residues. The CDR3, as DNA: TGTGCCAGCAGCTTGTCCCAGGCCTATGGCTACACCTTC. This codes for CASSLSQAYGYTF.

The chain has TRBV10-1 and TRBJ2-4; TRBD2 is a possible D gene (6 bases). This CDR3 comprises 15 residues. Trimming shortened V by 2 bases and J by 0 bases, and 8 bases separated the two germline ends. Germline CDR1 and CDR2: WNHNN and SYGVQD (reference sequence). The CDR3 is CASSEGGIAKNIQYF. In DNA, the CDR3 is TGCGCCAGCAGTGAGGGAGGGATAGCCAAAAACATTCAGTACTTC.

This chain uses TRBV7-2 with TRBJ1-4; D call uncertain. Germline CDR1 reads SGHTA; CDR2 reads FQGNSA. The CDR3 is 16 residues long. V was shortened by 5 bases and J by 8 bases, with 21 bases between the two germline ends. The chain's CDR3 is CASSPHVREGDEKLFF. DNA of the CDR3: TGTGCCAGCAGCCCCCACGTGAGGGAGGGAGACGAAAAACTGTTTTTT. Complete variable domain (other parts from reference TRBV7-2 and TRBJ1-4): GAGVSQSPSNKVTEKGKDVELRCDPISGHTALYWYRQSLGQGLEFLIYFQGNSAPDKSGLPSDRFSAERTGGSVSTLTIQRTQQEDSAVYLCASSPHVREGDEKLFFGSGTQLSVL.

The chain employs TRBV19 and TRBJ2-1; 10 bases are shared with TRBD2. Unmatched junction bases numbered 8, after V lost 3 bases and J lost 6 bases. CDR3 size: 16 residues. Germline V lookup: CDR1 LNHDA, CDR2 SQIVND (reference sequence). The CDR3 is CASSILSGTSANEQFF. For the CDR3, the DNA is TGTGCCAGTAGTATCCTATCCGGGACTAGCGCCAATGAGCAGTTCTTC.

The CDR3 is CASSLRLAGGPLNIQYF. The CDR3 nucleotides read TGTGCCAGCAGCCTTAGACTAGCGGGAGGGCCCTTAAACATTCAGTACTTC. The chain employs TRBV13 and TRBJ2-4; 14 nucleotides align to TRBD2. The CDR3 is made up of 17 amino acids. V shed 5 bases and J 6 bases; nucleotides not matched to a gene: 9. Germline V gives CDR1 PRHDT, CDR2 FYEKMQ (reference sequence).

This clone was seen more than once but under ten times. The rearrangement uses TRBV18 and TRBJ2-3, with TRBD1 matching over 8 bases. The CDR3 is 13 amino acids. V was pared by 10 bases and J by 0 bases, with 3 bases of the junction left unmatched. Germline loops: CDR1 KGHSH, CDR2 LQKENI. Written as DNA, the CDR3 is TGTGCCACCCGACAGGGGAGCACAGATACGCAGTATTTT. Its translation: CATRQGSTDTQYF.

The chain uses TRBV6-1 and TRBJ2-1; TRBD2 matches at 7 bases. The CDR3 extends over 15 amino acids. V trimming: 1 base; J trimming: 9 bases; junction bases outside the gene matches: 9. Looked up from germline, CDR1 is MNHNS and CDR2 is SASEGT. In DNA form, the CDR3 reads TGTGCCAGCAGTGAAGTGGCTAGCGGAGGGAGTGAGCAGTTCTTC. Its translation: CASSEVASGGSEQFF.

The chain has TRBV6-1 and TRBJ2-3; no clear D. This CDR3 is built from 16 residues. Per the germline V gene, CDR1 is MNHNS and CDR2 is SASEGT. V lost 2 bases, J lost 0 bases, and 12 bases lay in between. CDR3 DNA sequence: TGTGCCAGCAGTGAATTTACGGTTGCTAGCACAGATACGCAGTATTTT. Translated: CASSEFTVASTDTQYF.

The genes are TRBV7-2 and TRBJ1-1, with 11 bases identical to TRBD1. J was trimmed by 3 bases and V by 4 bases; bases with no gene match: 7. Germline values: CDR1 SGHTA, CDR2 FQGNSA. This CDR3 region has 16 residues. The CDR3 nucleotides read TGTGCCAGCAGCTGGGGACAGGGGGGCCCGGACACTGAAGCTTTCTTT. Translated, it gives CASSWGQGGPDTEAFF.

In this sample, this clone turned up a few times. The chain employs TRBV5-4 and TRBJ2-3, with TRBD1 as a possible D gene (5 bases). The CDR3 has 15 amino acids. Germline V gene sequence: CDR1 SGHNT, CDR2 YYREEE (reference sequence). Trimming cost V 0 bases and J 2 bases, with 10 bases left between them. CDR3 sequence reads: CASSLVAGITDTQYF. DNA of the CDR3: TGTGCCAGCAGCTTGGTGGCAGGGATCACAGATACGCAGTATTTT.

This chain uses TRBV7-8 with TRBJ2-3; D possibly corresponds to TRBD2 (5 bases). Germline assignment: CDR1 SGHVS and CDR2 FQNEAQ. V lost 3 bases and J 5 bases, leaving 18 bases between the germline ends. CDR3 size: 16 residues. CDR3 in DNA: TGTGCCAGCAGCTTTCGGAGATTGGGCCGGGAAGATACGCAGTATTTT. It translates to CASSFRRLGREDTQYF.

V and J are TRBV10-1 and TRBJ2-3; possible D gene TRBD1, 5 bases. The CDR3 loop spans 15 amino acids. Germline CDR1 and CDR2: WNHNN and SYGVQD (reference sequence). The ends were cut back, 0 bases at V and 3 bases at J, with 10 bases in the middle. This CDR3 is CASSESGRSTDTQYF. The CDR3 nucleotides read TGCGCCAGCAGTGAGTCGGGGCGTTCTACAGATACGCAGTATTTT.

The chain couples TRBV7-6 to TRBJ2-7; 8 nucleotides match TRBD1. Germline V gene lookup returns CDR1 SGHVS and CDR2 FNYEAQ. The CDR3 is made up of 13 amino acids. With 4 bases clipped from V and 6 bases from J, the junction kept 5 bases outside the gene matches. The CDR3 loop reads CASSSGTGTEQYF. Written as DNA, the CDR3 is TGTGCCAGCAGCTCCGGGACAGGTACCGAGCAGTACTTC.

CDR3 sequence (DNA): TGCGCCAGCAGCCAAGTGGCGGGCAATCAGCCCCAGCATTTT. Its protein is CASSQVAGNQPQHF. The V and J genes are TRBV4-1 and TRBJ1-5; D unclear. Trimming took off 1 base at V and 2 bases at J, with 6 bases between the two ends. There are 14 residues in the CDR3. Germline CDR1 reads MGHRA; CDR2 reads YSYEKL.

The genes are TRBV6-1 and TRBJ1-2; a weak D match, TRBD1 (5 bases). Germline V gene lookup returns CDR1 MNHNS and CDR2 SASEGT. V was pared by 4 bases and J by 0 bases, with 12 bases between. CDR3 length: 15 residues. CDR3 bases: TGTGCCAGCAGTGTCAGACAGCAAGCTAACTATGGCTACACCTTC. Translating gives CASSVRQQANYGYTF.

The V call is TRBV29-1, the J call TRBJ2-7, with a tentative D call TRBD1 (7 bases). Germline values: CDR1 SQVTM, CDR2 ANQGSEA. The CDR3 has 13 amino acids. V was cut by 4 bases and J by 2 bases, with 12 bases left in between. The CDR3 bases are TGCAGCGTTGCTGCAGGGGGGACCTACGAGCAGTACTTC. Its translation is CSVAAGGTYEQYF.

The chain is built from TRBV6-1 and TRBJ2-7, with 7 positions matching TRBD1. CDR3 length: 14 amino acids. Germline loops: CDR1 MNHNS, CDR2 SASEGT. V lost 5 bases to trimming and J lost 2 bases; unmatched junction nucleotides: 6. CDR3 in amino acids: CASSPRDRAYEQYF. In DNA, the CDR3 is TGTGCCAGCAGTCCCCGGGACAGAGCCTACGAGCAGTACTTC.

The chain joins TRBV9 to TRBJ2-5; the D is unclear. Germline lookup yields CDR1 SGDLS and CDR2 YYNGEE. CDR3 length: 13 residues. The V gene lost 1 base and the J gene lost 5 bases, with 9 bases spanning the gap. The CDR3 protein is CASSVNSWETQYF. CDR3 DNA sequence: TGTGCCAGCAGCGTAAACTCGTGGGAGACCCAGTACTTC. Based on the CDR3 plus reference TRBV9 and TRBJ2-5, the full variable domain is DSGVTQTPKHLITATGQRVTLRCSPRSGDLSVYWYQQSLDQGLQFLIQYYNGEERAKGNILERFSAQQFPDLHSELNLSSLELGDSALYFCASSVNSWETQYFGPGTRLLVL.

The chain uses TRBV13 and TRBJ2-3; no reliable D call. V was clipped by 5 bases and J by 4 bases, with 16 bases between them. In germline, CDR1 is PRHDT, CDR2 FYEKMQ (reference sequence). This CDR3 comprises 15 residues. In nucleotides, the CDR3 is TGTGCCAGCAGCAGAGTCCCCGAGTTCGCAGATACGCAGTATTTT. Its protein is CASSRVPEFADTQYF.

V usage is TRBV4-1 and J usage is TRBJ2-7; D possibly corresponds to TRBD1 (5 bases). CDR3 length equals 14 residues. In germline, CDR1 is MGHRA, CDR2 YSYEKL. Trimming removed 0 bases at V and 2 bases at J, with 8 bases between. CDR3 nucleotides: TGCGCCAGCAGCCAAGATACAGGTCCCTACGAGCAGTACTTC. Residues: CASSQDTGPYEQYF.

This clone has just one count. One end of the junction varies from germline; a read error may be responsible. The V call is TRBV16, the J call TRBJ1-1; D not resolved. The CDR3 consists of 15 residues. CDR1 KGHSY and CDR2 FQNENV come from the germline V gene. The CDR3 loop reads CAISQFGRMSTEAFF. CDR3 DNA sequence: TGTGCCATCAGCCAATTCGGGAGGATGAGCACTGAAGCTTTCTTT.

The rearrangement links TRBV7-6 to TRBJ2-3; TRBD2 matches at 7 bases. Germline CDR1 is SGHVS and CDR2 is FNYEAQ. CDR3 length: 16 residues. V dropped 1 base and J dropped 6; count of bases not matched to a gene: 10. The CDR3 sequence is CASSLEAGLPGDTQYF. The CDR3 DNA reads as TGTGCCAGCAGCTTAGAAGCGGGACTCCCCGGGGATACGCAGTATTTT.

The DNA of the CDR3 is TGTGCCAGTATTCGCGGACGCTCCAGGGGGCCGTCCACTGAAGCTTTCTTT. It yields the protein CASIRGRSRGPSTEAFF. The J gene is TRBJ1-1, the V gene TRBV19, with 8 bases that match TRBD1. The CDR3 contains 17 residues. Trimming at V came to 7 bases and at J to 4 bases, leaving 17 bases not matched to a gene. The V gene's germline CDR1 is LNHDA and CDR2 SQIVND (reference sequence).

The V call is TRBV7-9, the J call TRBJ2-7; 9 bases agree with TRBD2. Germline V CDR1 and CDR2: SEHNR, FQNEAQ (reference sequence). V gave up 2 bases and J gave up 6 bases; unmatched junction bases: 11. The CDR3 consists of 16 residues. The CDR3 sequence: CASSLRAGGDIFEQYF. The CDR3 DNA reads TGTGCCAGCAGCTTACGGGCGGGAGGGGATATTTTCGAGCAGTACTTC.

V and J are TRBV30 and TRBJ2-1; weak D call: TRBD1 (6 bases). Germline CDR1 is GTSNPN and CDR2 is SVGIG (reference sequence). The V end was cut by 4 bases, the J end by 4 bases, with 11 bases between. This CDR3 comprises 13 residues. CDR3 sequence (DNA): TGTGCCTGGACCAAAACAGGGTACAATGAGCAGTTCTTC. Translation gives CAWTKTGYNEQFF.

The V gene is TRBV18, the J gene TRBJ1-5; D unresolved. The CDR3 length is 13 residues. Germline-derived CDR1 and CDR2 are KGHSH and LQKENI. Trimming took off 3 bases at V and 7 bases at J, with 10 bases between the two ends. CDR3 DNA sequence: TGTGCCAGCTCACCCGCGGTTGGACAGCCCCAGCATTTT. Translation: CASSPAVGQPQHF.